This T cell receptor beta chain was obtained from a study of early T cells in non-severe SARS-CoV-2 infection. One entry per CDR3 protein results from TCRdb running MiXCR on the 5' RACE reads. The sample includes fewer than 55,000 distinct CDR3 sequences, roughly 4% of them seen just once. Sequenced material: whole blood. This TCR was recovered from an adult who was a healthcare worker with PCR-confirmed SARS-CoV-2 infection or an uninfected control (not recorded which).

CDR3 nucleotides: TGTGCCAGCAGCCTCTCGGACAGGGGGAAGGGAAACACCATATATTTT. The encoded protein is CASSLSDRGKGNTIYF. The V gene is TRBV3-1, the J gene TRBJ1-3; 10 bases map to TRBD1. The germline V gene has CDR1 LGHDT and CDR2 YNNKEL (reference sequence). With 4 bases clipped from V and 4 bases from J, the junction kept 7 bases outside the gene matches. This CDR3 contains 16 residues. The full variable domain, completed using reference TRBV3-1 and TRBJ1-3, is DTAVSQTPKYLVTQMGNDKSIKCEQNLGHDTMYWYKQDSKKFLKIMFSYNNKELIINETVPNRFSPKSPDKAHLNLHINSLELGDSAVYFCASSLSDRGKGNTIYFGEGSWLTVV.